What follows are 27 T cell receptor beta chains derived from one specimen sequenced in a study of cytomegalovirus exposure and HLA in healthy donors. Amplification used 60 Vbeta primers and 13 Jbeta primers. Profiling relied on immunoSEQ multiplex PCR, and the TCRdb table lists in-frame clones only, not all of them. The table has about 76,000 clones, roughly 82% seen once; the top ten hold roughly an eighth. What was sequenced was PBMCs. Receptors were obtained from a male donor in good health and CMV-seropositive.

On this clone: Other DNA sequences in this specimen translate into the identical CDR3. The chain employs TRBV18 and TRBJ1-6, with D possibly being TRBD1 (5 bases). CDR3 length: 15 residues. Trimming shortened V by 2 bases and J by 7 bases, and 12 bases separated the two germline ends. Per germline, CDR1 KGHSH and CDR2 LQKENI. CDR3 residues: CASSPAAGRNSPLHF. CDR3 coding DNA: TGTGCCAGCTCACCAGCGGCAGGGCGAAATTCACCCCTCCACTTT. The entire variable domain, with the rest obtained from reference TRBV18 and TRBJ1-6, is as follows: NAGVMQNPRHLVRRRGQEARLRCSPMKGHSHVYWYRQLPEEGLKFMVYLQKENIIDESGMPKERFSAEFPKEGPSILRIQQVVRGDSAAYFCASSPAAGRNSPLHFGNGTRLTVT.

This chain joins TRBV19 and TRBJ1-5; D is unresolved. The CDR3 is made up of 12 amino acids. The ends were cut back, 4 bases at V and 9 bases at J, with 10 bases in the middle. Germline V lookup: CDR1 LNHDA, CDR2 SQIVND (reference sequence). The CDR3 loop reads CASSTPNSPQHF. CDR3 sequence (DNA): TGTGCCAGTAGTACCCCTAATTCGCCCCAGCATTTT.

This chain joins TRBV7-3 and TRBJ2-3; tentatively, D is TRBD2 (5 bases). Germline CDR1 SGHTA, CDR2 FQGTGA. The CDR3 covers 16 residues. The V and J ends lost 4 bases and 3 bases respectively, with 17 bases between them. In DNA, the CDR3 is TGTGCCAGCAGCTCCGGCGCGGGTCCGTTGACAGATACGCAGTATTTT. This sequence encodes CASSSGAGPLTDTQYF. The variable domain in full, completed from reference TRBV7-3 and TRBJ2-3, reads GAGVSQTPSNKVTEKGKYVELRCDPISGHTALYWYRQSLGQGPEFLIYFQGTGAADDSGLPNDRFFAVRPEGSVSTLKIQRTERGDSAVYLCASSSGAGPLTDTQYFGPGTRLTVL.

This clone has only a few counts. The chain employs TRBV25-1 and TRBJ2-5, with 8 bases lining up with TRBD1. The assigned J gene may be wrong: the sequence end matches TRBJ2-7 better. The germline CDR1 and CDR2 sequences are MGHDK and SYGVNS. The CDR3 loop spans 15 amino acids. The CDR3 is CASSEWTGPSDEQYF. The CDR3, as DNA: TGTGCCAGCAGTGAATGGACAGGGCCCTCTGACGAGCAGTACTTC.

V is TRBV19 and J is TRBJ2-1; D may be TRBD2 (7 bases). Trimming removed 7 bases from V and 5 bases from J, with 21 bases in between. From germline, CDR1 is LNHDA and CDR2 SQIVND (reference sequence). The CDR3 extends over 16 amino acids. The CDR3 region is CASMWGGRRGNNEQFF. In DNA form, the CDR3 reads TGTGCCAGTATGTGGGGGGGCAGGCGGGGGAACAATGAGCAGTTCTTC.

The rearrangement joins TRBV13 to TRBJ2-5; 11 bases are a match to TRBD2. The CDR3 contains 14 residues. The germline gives CDR1 PRHDT, CDR2 FYEKMQ (reference sequence). The junction had 10 bases not matched to a gene; V was cut back by 11 bases and J by 5 bases. CDR3 DNA: TGTGCCTCTTTAGCGGGAGGGCCCGGGGAGACCCAGTACTTC. Protein product: CASLAGGPGETQYF.

The chain is built from TRBV7-3 and TRBJ2-5; tentative D call: TRBD1 (6 bases). The J call may be wrong; the DNA end is better matched by TRBJ2-7. This CDR3 spans 14 amino acids. In germline, CDR1 is SGHTA, CDR2 FQGTGA. CDR3 in DNA: TGTGCCAGCAGCTTAGAACAGGGACCCCACGAGCAGTACTTC. Protein product: CASSLEQGPHEQYF.

V is TRBV27 and J is TRBJ2-1; 8 bases are shared with TRBD1. The CDR3 length is 20 residues. The ends lost 0 bases at V and 10 bases at J; junction bases unmatched: 23. From germline, CDR1 is MNHEY and CDR2 SMNVEV (reference sequence). The CDR3 region is CASSLSVRLGFDRGTKEQFF. For the CDR3, the DNA is TGTGCCAGCAGTTTATCTGTTCGTTTGGGTTTTGACAGGGGAACTAAAGAGCAGTTCTTC.

The CDR3: CASSAPLGVGGETQYF. The CDR3 coding sequence is TGCGCCAGCAGCGCTCCCCTCGGGGTCGGGGGGGAGACCCAGTACTTC. V and J are TRBV5-1 and TRBJ2-5; 7 bases are shared with TRBD2. This CDR3 has 16 residues. Per germline, CDR1 SGHRS and CDR2 YFSETQ. The V segment lost 4 bases and the J segment 5 bases; nucleotides outside the gene matches: 14.

This clone counts as medium-sized. The chain combines TRBV25-1 with TRBJ1-5; 10 positions match TRBD1. Trimming cost V 3 bases and J 1 base; bases outside gene matches: 6. CDR1 is MGHDK, CDR2 SYGVNS, per germline. The CDR3 totals 17 residues. The CDR3 sequence: CASSDWTGGTSNQPQHF. As DNA, the CDR3 is TGTGCCAGCAGTGATTGGACAGGGGGAACGAGCAATCAGCCCCAGCATTTT.

The V gene is TRBV6-6, the J gene TRBJ2-7; a possible D gene is TRBD1 (6 bases). Germline V gene data show CDR1 as MNHNY and CDR2 as SVGAGI (reference sequence). V was pared by 6 bases and J by 2 bases, with 14 bases between. This CDR3 has 14 amino acids. The CDR3 protein is CASRTQGSAYEQYF. CDR3 nucleotides: TGTGCCAGCAGGACACAGGGCTCAGCCTACGAGCAGTACTTC.

CDR3 sequence reads: CASRTLAGGETQYF. The CDR3 DNA sequence: TGTGCCAGCAGGACACTAGCGGGGGGAGAGACCCAGTACTTC. V and J are TRBV6-5 and TRBJ2-5, with 12 bases fitting TRBD2. Germline V gene sequence: CDR1 MNHEY, CDR2 SVGAGI. With V trimmed by 6 bases and J by 4 bases, 3 bases remained unmatched. The CDR3 consists of 14 residues.

In regard to this clone: Other DNA sequences in the sample encode the same CDR3. V is TRBV9 and J is TRBJ2-5, with 8 positions matching TRBD2. CDR3 length: 15 amino acids. Per germline, CDR1 SGDLS and CDR2 YYNGEE. V dropped 1 base and J dropped 2; count of bases not matched to a gene: 4. CDR3 residues: CASSVSAGGQETQYF. The CDR3 DNA follows: TGTGCCAGCAGCGTAAGCGCGGGGGGACAAGAGACCCAGTACTTC.

The rearrangement links TRBV5-1 to TRBJ1-4; D is perhaps TRBD1 (6 bases). Germline CDR1 SGHRS, CDR2 YFSETQ. This CDR3 has 15 amino acids. Trimming cost V 4 bases and J 0 bases, with 10 bases left between them. CDR3 DNA sequence: TGCGCCAGCAGCCCCGAGGGGGCAACTAATGAAAAACTGTTTTTT. This translates into CASSPEGATNEKLFF.

V usage is TRBV6-5 and J usage is TRBJ2-2; TRBD1 might be the D (5 bases). CDR1 and CDR2 (germline): MNHEY, SVGAGI. The CDR3 is 14 residues long. V lost 3 bases and J lost 4, with 9 bases in between. This CDR3 reads CASSYIGATGELFF. The CDR3 region has the DNA TGTGCCAGCAGTTATATTGGGGCCACCGGGGAGCTGTTTTTT.

This chain joins TRBV6-5 and TRBJ2-5, with 7 bases that match TRBD2. The V segment lost 10 bases and the J segment 11 bases; nucleotides outside the gene matches: 7. CDR3 size: 10 residues. CDR1 and CDR2 (germline): MNHEY, SVGAGI. The CDR3 spells CAKLAGEQYF. DNA of the CDR3: TGTGCCAAACTCGCGGGGGAGCAGTACTTC.

The chain links TRBV6-5 to TRBJ2-3, with a weak D call TRBD1 (5 bases). CDR3 length: 15 amino acids. V dropped 4 bases and J dropped 2 bases, with 13 bases sitting between them. CDR1 and CDR2 (germline): MNHEY, SVGAGI. The CDR3 reads CASSLDGQTTDTQYF. The CDR3 nucleotides read TGTGCCAGCAGTTTGGACGGACAAACCACAGATACGCAGTATTTT.

In its sample, this clone was seen a few times. The chain combines TRBV19 with TRBJ2-1; D unresolved. Germline assignment: CDR1 LNHDA and CDR2 SQIVND (reference sequence). The V end was cut by 3 bases, the J end by 0 bases, with 9 bases between. This CDR3 has 15 amino acids. The CDR3 spells CASSIKELSYNEQFF. In nucleotides, the CDR3 is TGTGCCAGTAGTATCAAGGAGCTCTCCTACAATGAGCAGTTCTTC.

This rearrangement joins TRBV5-5 to TRBJ2-1; 10 bases match TRBD1. The CDR3 is 16 residues long. Germline lookup yields CDR1 SGHKS and CDR2 YYEKEE (reference sequence). The ends lost 3 bases at V and 0 bases at J; junction bases unmatched: 3. CDR3 region: CASSSWTGGSYNEQFF. The CDR3, as DNA: TGTGCCAGCAGCTCGTGGACAGGGGGCTCCTACAATGAGCAGTTCTTC.

The V and J genes are TRBV5-1 and TRBJ2-1; 8 bases map to TRBD1. The CDR3 is 13 residues long. The germline gives CDR1 SGHRS, CDR2 YFSETQ. The V and J ends lost 4 bases and 5 bases, in that order; junction bases with no gene match: 2. The CDR3 DNA follows: TGCGCCAGCAGCGGGACAGGTCACAATGAGCAGTTCTTC. Amino acid sequence: CASSGTGHNEQFF. Combining the CDR3 with reference TRBV5-1 and TRBJ2-1 gives the whole variable domain KAGVTQTPRYLIKTRGQQVTLSCSPISGHRSVSWYQQTPGQGLQFLFEYFSETQRNKGNFPGRFSGRQFSNSRSEMNVSTLELGDSALYLCASSGTGHNEQFFGPGTRLTVL.

The chain has TRBV5-4 and TRBJ2-5; 10 positions agree with TRBD1. V was pared by 4 bases and J by 3 bases, with 3 bases of the junction left unmatched. The V gene's germline CDR1 is SGHNT and CDR2 YYREEE (reference sequence). The CDR3 covers 14 residues. Here the CDR3 DNA reads TGTGCCAGCAGCCTAGGACAGGGGGAAGAGACCCAGTACTTC. Amino acids: CASSLGQGEETQYF.

The V call is TRBV14, the J call TRBJ2-5; possibly TRBD1 for D (6 bases). Germline CDR1 and CDR2: SGHDN and FVKESK. Trimming took off 4 bases at V and 2 bases at J, with 23 bases between the two ends. The CDR3 runs to 18 residues. CDR3 residues: CASSRRQTKIQGQETQYF. In DNA, the CDR3 is TGTGCCAGCAGCCGACGACAAACGAAGATACAGGGACAAGAGACCCAGTACTTC.

The chain employs TRBV6-4 and TRBJ2-1, with TRBD1 identical over 9 bases. CDR3 length: 15 residues. With V trimmed by 5 bases and J by 2 bases, 4 bases remained unmatched. CDR1 MRHNA and CDR2 SNTAGT come from the germline V gene. For the CDR3, the DNA is TGTGCCAGCAGTCCCGGGACAGGGCCCTACAATGAGCAGTTCTTC. This codes for CASSPGTGPYNEQFF.

The V call is TRBV30, the J call TRBJ1-5; 7 bases align to TRBD1. The CDR3 is made up of 14 amino acids. Germline assignment: CDR1 GTSNPN and CDR2 SVGIG (reference sequence). Trimming removed 1 base from V and 2 bases from J; junction bases left unmatched: 2. CDR3: CAWSGQGGNQPQHF. CDR3 nucleotides: TGTGCCTGGAGTGGACAGGGTGGCAATCAGCCCCAGCATTTT.

This clone was seen once. This chain connects TRBV7-3 to TRBJ1-6, with a possible D match to TRBD1 (5 bases). The V gene lost 1 base and the J gene lost 7 bases, with 8 bases spanning the gap. Germline V gives CDR1 SGHTA, CDR2 FQGTGA. The CDR3 runs 14 residues. The CDR3 nucleotides read TGTGCCAGCAGCTTAATTCAGGGAAATTCACCCCTCCACTTT. Its translation is CASSLIQGNSPLHF. Based on the CDR3 plus reference TRBV7-3 and TRBJ1-6, the full variable domain is GAGVSQTPSNKVTEKGKYVELRCDPISGHTALYWYRQSLGQGPEFLIYFQGTGAADDSGLPNDRFFAVRPEGSVSTLKIQRTERGDSAVYLCASSLIQGNSPLHFGNGTRLTVT.

CDR3 sequence reads: CATTRILEHNTGELFF. The CDR3 DNA follows: TGTGCCACAACCAGGATACTTGAACATAACACCGGGGAGCTGTTTTTT. The chain carries TRBV15 and TRBJ2-2; D not resolved. Germline CDR1 reads LNHNV; CDR2 reads YYDKDF (reference sequence). V was trimmed by 9 bases and J by 2 bases, leaving 19 bases between them. The CDR3 has 16 residues.

The chain employs TRBV14 and TRBJ2-1; TRBD2 matches at 11 bases. This CDR3 contains 13 residues. The junction had 1 base not matched to a gene; V was cut back by 8 bases and J by 4 bases. The germline CDR1 and CDR2 sequences are SGHDN and FVKESK. The CDR3 reads CASGTSGYNEQFF. CDR3 DNA: TGTGCCAGCGGGACTAGCGGTTACAATGAGCAGTTCTTC. Filled out from reference TRBV14 and TRBJ2-1, the complete variable domain reads EAGVTQFPSHSVIEKGQTVTLRCDPISGHDNLYWYRRVMGKEIKFLLHFVKESKQDESGMPNNRFLAERTGGTYSTLKVQPAELEDSGVYFCASGTSGYNEQFFGPGTRLTVL.